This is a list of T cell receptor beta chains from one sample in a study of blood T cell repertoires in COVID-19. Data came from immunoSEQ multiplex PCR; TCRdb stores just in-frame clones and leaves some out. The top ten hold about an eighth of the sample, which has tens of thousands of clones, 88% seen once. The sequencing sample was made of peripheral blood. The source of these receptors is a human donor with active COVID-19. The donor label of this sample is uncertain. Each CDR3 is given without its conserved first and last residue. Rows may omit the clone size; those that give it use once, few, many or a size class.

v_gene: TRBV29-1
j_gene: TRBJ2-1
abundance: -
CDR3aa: SVGAGTRYNEQF

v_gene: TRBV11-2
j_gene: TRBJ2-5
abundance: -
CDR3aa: ASSLDRRLAETQY

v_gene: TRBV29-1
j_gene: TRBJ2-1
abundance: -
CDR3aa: SVESQGDINEQF

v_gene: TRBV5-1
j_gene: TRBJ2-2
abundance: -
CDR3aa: ASSLVRGGTGELF

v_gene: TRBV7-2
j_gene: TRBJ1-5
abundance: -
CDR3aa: ASSIKPRSEVNQPQH

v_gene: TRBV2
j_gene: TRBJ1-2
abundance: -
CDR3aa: ASSYGTGFYGYT

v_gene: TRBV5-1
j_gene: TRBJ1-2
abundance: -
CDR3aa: ASSLAAGVIDYGYT

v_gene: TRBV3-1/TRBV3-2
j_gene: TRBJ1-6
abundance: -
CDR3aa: ASNQGLDSPLH

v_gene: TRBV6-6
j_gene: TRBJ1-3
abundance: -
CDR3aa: ASSYSEIRAGNTIY

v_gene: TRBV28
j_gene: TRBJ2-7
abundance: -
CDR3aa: ASRGASGSLYEQY

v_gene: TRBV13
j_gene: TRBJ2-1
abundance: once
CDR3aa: ASSFRALTGSNEQF

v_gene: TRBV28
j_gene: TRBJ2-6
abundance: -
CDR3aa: ASSGTGASGANVLT

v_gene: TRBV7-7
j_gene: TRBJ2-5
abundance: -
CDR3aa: ASSPGARSRGTSGFQETQY

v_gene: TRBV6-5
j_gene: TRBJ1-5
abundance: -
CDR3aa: AAGDGAYQPQH

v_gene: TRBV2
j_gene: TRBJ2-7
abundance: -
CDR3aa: ASSESGRALHEQY

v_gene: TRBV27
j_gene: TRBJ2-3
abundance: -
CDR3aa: ASSLGLTLEDTQY

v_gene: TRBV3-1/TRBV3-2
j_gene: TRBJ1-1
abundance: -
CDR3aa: ASSPRDRGPEAF